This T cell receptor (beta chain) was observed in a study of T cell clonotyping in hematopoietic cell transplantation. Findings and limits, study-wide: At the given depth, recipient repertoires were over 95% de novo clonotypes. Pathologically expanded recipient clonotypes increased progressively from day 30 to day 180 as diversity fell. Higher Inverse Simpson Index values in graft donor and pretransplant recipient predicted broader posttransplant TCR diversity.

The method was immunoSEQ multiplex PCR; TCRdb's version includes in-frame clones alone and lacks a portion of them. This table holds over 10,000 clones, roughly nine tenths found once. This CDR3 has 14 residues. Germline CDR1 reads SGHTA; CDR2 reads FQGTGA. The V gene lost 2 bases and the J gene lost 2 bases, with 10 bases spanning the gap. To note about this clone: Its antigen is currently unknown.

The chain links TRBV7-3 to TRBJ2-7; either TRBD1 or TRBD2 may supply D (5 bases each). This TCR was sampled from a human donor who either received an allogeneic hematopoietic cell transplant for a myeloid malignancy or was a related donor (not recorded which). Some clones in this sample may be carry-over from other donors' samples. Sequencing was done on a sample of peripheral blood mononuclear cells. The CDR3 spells CASSLWPGPYEQYF. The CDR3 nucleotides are TGTGCCAGCAGCTTATGGCCGGGACCCTACGAGCAGTACTTC.